These T cell receptor beta chains were read from a single sample in a study of cytomegalovirus exposure and HLA in healthy donors. Measured with immunoSEQ multiplex PCR; TCRdb has only the in-frame clones, and not every one. The sample lists 160,000 or so clones; more than 70% were seen once. What was sequenced was PBMCs. The receptors were gathered from a man in his thirties or forties in good health and CMV-seropositive. CDR3s include the opening cysteine and the closing phenylalanine or tryptophan.

CDR3aa: CASSDWSGTEAFF; v_gene: TRBV6-4
CDR3aa: CASSPPLSSSYEQYF; v_gene: TRBV28
CDR3aa: CASSMPQDQPQHF; v_gene: TRBV6-4
CDR3aa: CASPETGGRDTQYF; v_gene: TRBV18
CDR3aa: CASSLQGLNTEAFF; v_gene: TRBV2
CDR3aa: CASSSGGYAEAFF; v_gene: TRBV19
CDR3aa: CASSIGQGRLGLMNTEAFF; v_gene: TRBV11-2
CDR3aa: CASTHEDRVAEAFF; v_gene: TRBV5-4
CDR3aa: CASSLSGPNNEQFF; v_gene: TRBV7-3
CDR3aa: CASSGLNTGELFF; v_gene: TRBV18
CDR3aa: CSVEVPGQGFPGELFF; v_gene: TRBV29-1
CDR3aa: CASSPSGWDGYTF; v_gene: TRBV7-8
CDR3aa: CASSVVAGRAYNEQFF; v_gene: TRBV9
CDR3aa: CASIQGGGTDTQYF; v_gene: TRBV6-1
CDR3aa: CASSVSGGSNTGELFF; v_gene: TRBV9
CDR3aa: CASVEGTRYNEQFF; v_gene: TRBV5-4
CDR3aa: CASMPGLAGNEQFF; v_gene: TRBV7-9
CDR3aa: CAWRLAGSYNEQFF; v_gene: TRBV30
CDR3aa: CASSAWGEGAYEQYF; v_gene: TRBV9
CDR3aa: CASSRTSASGGANVLTF; v_gene: TRBV9
CDR3aa: CASSQVFRGANSPLHF; v_gene: TRBV4-1
CDR3aa: CASSFGVGGYGYTF; v_gene: TRBV6-5
CDR3aa: CASSRLTGTRETQYF; v_gene: TRBV5-4
CDR3aa: CASSGPGTGNTGELFF; v_gene: TRBV9
CDR3aa: CTSSQELSAGAVETQYF; v_gene: TRBV1
CDR3aa: CASSLGGKGTEAFF; v_gene: TRBV23-1
CDR3aa: CASTGGNTIYF; v_gene: TRBV27
CDR3aa: CASSLYGRDYNEQFF; v_gene: TRBV27
CDR3aa: CASSVGQGSAGELFF; v_gene: TRBV2
CDR3aa: CASSYPNYRGTTF; v_gene: TRBV6-6
CDR3aa: CASSRTGGSGNTIYF; v_gene: TRBV7-6
CDR3aa: CASSPGLAGTETQYF; v_gene: TRBV5-6
CDR3aa: CSVELAGGLTDTQYF; v_gene: TRBV29-1
CDR3aa: CASSWDYPNTGELFF; v_gene: TRBV2
CDR3aa: CASSSPRDSSYNEQFF; v_gene: TRBV28
CDR3aa: CASSYSMDRGPGNTIYF; v_gene: TRBV7-9
CDR3aa: CASVGVNRGRTDTQYF; v_gene: TRBV2
CDR3aa: CASSPGGAAQETQYF; v_gene: TRBV6-5
CDR3aa: CASSPLGTGLGTGELFF; v_gene: TRBV5-8
CDR3aa: CAAGAGGSYEQYF; v_gene: TRBV6-5
CDR3aa: CASSDLGGGPREQFF; v_gene: TRBV6-4
CDR3aa: CASSLGDRAYEQYF; v_gene: TRBV11-3
CDR3aa: CASSPSGTPNTGELFF; v_gene: TRBV5-8
CDR3aa: CASSQDAGTYEQYF; v_gene: TRBV4-3
CDR3aa: CASSVRSYEQYF; v_gene: TRBV11-2
CDR3aa: CASSVPGLAVGEQYF; v_gene: TRBV19
CDR3aa: CASSYSGDRLDGYTF; v_gene: TRBV6-5
CDR3aa: CASSFLAGEETQYF; v_gene: TRBV5-1
CDR3aa: CASSYGTGVYEQYF; v_gene: TRBV6-6
CDR3aa: CAISEPRGAGNEKLFF; v_gene: TRBV10-3
CDR3aa: CASAGSFNAYGYTF; v_gene: TRBV6-5
CDR3aa: CASSPDGGLGGQPQHF; v_gene: TRBV2
CDR3aa: CASSVEGTRRGDTQYF; v_gene: TRBV9
CDR3aa: CASSVGGGGLGYNEQFF; v_gene: TRBV9
CDR3aa: CASSEAMTGGDEAFF; v_gene: TRBV6-1